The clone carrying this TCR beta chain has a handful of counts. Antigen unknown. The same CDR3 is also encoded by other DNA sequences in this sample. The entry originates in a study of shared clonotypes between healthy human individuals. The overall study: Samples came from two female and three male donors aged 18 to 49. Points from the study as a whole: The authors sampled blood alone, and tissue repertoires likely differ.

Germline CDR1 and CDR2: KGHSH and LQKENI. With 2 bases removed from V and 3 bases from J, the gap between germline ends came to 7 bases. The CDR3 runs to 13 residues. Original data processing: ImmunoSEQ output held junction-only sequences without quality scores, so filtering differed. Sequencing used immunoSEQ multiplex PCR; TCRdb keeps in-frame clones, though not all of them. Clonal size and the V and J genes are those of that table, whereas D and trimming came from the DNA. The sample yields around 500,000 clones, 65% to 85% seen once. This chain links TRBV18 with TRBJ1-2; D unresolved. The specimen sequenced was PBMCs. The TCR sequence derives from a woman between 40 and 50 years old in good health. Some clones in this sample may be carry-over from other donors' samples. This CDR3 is CASSPEGDYGYTF. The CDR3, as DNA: TGTGCCAGCTCACCAGAGGGTGACTATGGCTACACCTTC. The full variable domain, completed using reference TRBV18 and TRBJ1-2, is NAGVMQNPRHLVRRRGQEARLRCSPMKGHSHVYWYRQLPEEGLKFMVYLQKENIIDESGMPKERFSAEFPKEGPSILRIQQVVRGDSAAYFCASSPEGDYGYTFGSGTRLTVV.